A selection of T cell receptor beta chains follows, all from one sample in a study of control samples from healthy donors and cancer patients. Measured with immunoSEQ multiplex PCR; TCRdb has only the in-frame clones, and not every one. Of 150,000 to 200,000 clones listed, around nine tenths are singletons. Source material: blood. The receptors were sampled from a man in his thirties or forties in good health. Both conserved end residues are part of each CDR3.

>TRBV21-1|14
CASSIPPRVYEQYF
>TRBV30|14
CAWSVTGWGETQYF
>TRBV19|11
CASRDMSEAFF
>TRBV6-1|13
CASSDLTAHGYTF
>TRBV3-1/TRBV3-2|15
CASSQSVKRADTQYF
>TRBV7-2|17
CASSRTGGRVNTGELFF
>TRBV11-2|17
CASSPIQPGPPNEKLFF
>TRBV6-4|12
CASRGGYEKLFF
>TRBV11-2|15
CASSLGRTGSYEQYF
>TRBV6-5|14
CASKKGDTNTEAFF
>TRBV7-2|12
CASSLQGYTIYF
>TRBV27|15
CASGPTTGNNYGYTF
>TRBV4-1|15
CASSQPTGSSDTIYF
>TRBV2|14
CASTLDTGENEQYF
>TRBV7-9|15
CASSLGGGYSYEQYF
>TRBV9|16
CASSSQAGVSYNEQFF
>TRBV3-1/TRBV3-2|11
CASSLSYEQYF
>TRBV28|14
CASSLPPGYTEAFF
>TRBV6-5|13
CASRSQGNTEAFF
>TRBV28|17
CASSSEEWRFIPTEAFF
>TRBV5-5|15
CASSLWSGGQETQYF
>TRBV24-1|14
CATSAGAFNEKLFF
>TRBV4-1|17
CASSQEPGLGNTGELFF
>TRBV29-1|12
CSVALTVDIQYF
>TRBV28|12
CASQWTEGGYTF
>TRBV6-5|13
CASNRGLNSPLHF
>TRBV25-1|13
CASSDSSGLEAFF